A selection of T cell receptor beta chains follows, all from one sample in a study of T cell responses to AZD1222 COVID-19 vaccine. Sequenced by immunoSEQ multiplex PCR; TCRdb stores in-frame clones only, minus some. The table has about 150,000 clones, around 85% seen once; the top ten hold under 8%. This specimen was peripheral blood, taken after recovery from COVID-19. Source of these receptors: an adult who had recovered from COVID-19. The CDR3 runs from the conserved cysteine through the conserved F or W. D genes are given only for firm matches. Clone size, where shown, is once, few, many, or a class for clones that have expanded.

v_gene	abundance	d_gene	j_gene	CDR3nt	CDR3aa
TRBV7-7	.	.	TRBJ2-6	TGTGCCAGCAGCGCATCCTCTGGGGCCAACGTCCTGACTTTC	CASSASSGANVLTF
TRBV9	few	TRBD1	TRBJ1-1	TGTGCCAGCAGCGTAAGCCAGGGGGCAGGAACTGAAGCTTTCTTT	CASSVSQGAGTEAFF
TRBV3-1/TRBV3-2	.	.	TRBJ2-5	TGTGCCAGCAGCCAATATGGACATCGAGCACAAGAGACCCAGTACTTC	CASSQYGHRAQETQYF
TRBV3-1/TRBV3-2	.	.	TRBJ2-5	TGTGCCAGCAGCCCTGTCCTCCTGGGTGGGACCCAGTACTTC	CASSPVLLGGTQYF
TRBV5-1	.	.	TRBJ2-1	TGCGCCAGCAGCCCCCCCCGCGGGCCCTACAATGAGCAGTTCTTC	CASSPPRGPYNEQFF
TRBV28	.	TRBD1	TRBJ2-1	TGTGCCAGCAGTCCCGGACAGGGGACAAACTACAATGAGCAGTTCTTC	CASSPGQGTNYNEQFF
TRBV4-2	.	TRBD2	TRBJ2-7	TGTGCCAGCAGCCAAGATCTGCGGGGGATCTCCTACGAGCAGTACTTC	CASSQDLRGISYEQYF
TRBV4-2	.	TRBD2	TRBJ2-3	TGTGCCAGCAGCGGACTAGCGGAATACACAGATACGCAGTATTTT	CASSGLAEYTDTQYF
TRBV5-6	.	TRBD1	TRBJ2-2	TGTGCCAGCAGCTTGCTTCCCGGGACAGGGGGTACCGGGGAGCTGTTTTTT	CASSLLPGTGGTGELFF
TRBV7-2	once	.	TRBJ1-3	TGTGCCAGCAGCCCCCCGGGGGGGCAGGGAAACACCATATATTTT	CASSPPGGQGNTIYF
TRBV19	.	.	TRBJ2-5	TGTGCCAGTAGTATCATCGGGGGCGAAGAGACCCAGTACTTC	CASSIIGGEETQYF
TRBV11-1	.	.	TRBJ1-1	TGTGCCAGCAGCTTAGGACAGTCTTCTATGAACACTGAAGCTTTCTTT	CASSLGQSSMNTEAFF
TRBV5-1	.	TRBD1	TRBJ2-1	TGCGCCAGCAGGCGACAGGGGGCGCTTAATGAGCAGTTCTTC	CASRRQGALNEQFF
TRBV28	.	.	TRBJ1-1	TGTGCCAGCAGTTTAACTGGTGTCGAAGCTTTCTTT	CASSLTGVEAFF
TRBV29-1	.	TRBD2	TRBJ2-1	TGCAGCGTTTTCGGGAGGGGACCCTACAATGAGCAGTTCTTC	CSVFGRGPYNEQFF
TRBV5-1	.	.	TRBJ1-5	TGCGCCAGCAGCTTTTCGGGACAAAGCAATCAGCCCCAGCATTTT	CASSFSGQSNQPQHF
TRBV6-1	few	.	TRBJ1-3	TGTGCCAGCAGTGTAGCCGGGAGACCTGACACCATATATTTT	CASSVAGRPDTIYF
TRBV29-1	.	.	TRBJ1-1	TGCAGCGTTGCTGGGGGATGGGGGATGAACACTGAAGCTTTCTTT	CSVAGGWGMNTEAFF
TRBV18	.	.	TRBJ1-1	TGTGCCAGCTCACCACCTTTGGCTGAAGCTTTCTTT	CASSPPLAEAFF
TRBV4-3	.	.	TRBJ1-1	TGCGCCAGCAGCCAGAGGGGACTGTTTGAAGCTTTCTTT	CASSQRGLFEAFF
TRBV2	.	.	TRBJ1-2	TGTGCCAGCAGGACTCTACAGGTGAAACACTATGGCTACACCTTC	CASRTLQVKHYGYTF
TRBV7-8	.	TRBD1	TRBJ1-1	TGTGCCAGCAGCCTAAATGACAGGGTTCGGGCTTTCTTT	CASSLNDRVRAFF
TRBV28	.	.	TRBJ1-2	TGTGCCAGCAGTTTAGTGCTTCCACGGCAGGTCTATGGCTACACCTTC	CASSLVLPRQVYGYTF
TRBV10-1	.	.	TRBJ2-7	TGCGCCAGCAGGGAGGTACAGCGCCCGGGGATTCAGAACTACGAGCAGTACTTC	CASREVQRPGIQNYEQYF
TRBV2	.	TRBD1	TRBJ1-4	TGTGCCAGCATTTCGAGGACAGGGGTGAATGAAAAACTGTTTTTT	CASISRTGVNEKLFF
TRBV4-2	.	.	TRBJ1-5	TGTGCCAGCAGCCAAGATCTAACGGGGAAGCCCCAGCATTTT	CASSQDLTGKPQHF
TRBV18	.	.	TRBJ1-3	TGTGCCACACAGAAGGGGGAAGGAAACACCATATATTTT	CATQKGEGNTIYF
TRBV5-1	.	TRBD1	TRBJ1-2	TGCGCCAGCAGCTTGGAGGGACAGGGGGCGACTGGCTACACCTTC	CASSLEGQGATGYTF
TRBV15	once	.	TRBJ2-3	TGTGCCACCAGCAGAGAGAGTGGGACTGTCACAGATACGCAGTATTTT	CATSRESGTVTDTQYF
TRBV5-8	.	TRBD1	TRBJ1-1	TGTGCCAGCAGCGCCCCGGGACAGGGGAACACTGAAGCTTTCTTT	CASSAPGQGNTEAFF
TRBV15	.	.	TRBJ1-3	TGTGCCACCAGCAGAGAACGGGCGGTGGGAAACACCATATATTTT	CATSRERAVGNTIYF